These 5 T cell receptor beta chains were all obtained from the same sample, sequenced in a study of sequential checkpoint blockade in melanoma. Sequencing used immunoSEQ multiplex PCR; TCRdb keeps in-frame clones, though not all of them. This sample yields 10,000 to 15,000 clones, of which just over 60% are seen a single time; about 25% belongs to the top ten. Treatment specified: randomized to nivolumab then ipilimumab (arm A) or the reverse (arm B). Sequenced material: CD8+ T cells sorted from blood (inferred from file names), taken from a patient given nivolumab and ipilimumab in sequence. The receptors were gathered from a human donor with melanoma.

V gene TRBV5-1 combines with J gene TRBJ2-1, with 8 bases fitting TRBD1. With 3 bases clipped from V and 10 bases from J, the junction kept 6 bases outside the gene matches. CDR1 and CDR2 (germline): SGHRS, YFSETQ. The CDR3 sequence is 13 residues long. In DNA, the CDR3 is TGCGCCAGCAGCTACGGACAGGGTATGGAGCAGTTCTTC. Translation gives CASSYGQGMEQFF.

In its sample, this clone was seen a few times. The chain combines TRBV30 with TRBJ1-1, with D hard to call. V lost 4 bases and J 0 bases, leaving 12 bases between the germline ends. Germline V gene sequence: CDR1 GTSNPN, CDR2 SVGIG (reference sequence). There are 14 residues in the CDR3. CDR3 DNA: TGTGCCTGGAATCTCGGCCAGGTGAACACTGAAGCTTTCTTT. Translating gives CAWNLGQVNTEAFF. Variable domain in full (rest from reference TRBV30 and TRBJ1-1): SQTIHQWPATLVQPVGSPLSLECTVEGTSNPNLYWYRQAAGRGLQLLFYSVGIGQISSEVPQNLSASRPQDRQFILSSKKLLLSDSGFYLCAWNLGQVNTEAFFGQGTRLTVV.

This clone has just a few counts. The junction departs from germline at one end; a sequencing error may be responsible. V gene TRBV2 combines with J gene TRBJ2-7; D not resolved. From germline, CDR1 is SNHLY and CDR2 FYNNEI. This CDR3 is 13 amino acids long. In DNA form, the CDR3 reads TGTGCCAGCAGCGCTACAGTTGGGTACGCGCAGTACTTC. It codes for CASSATVGYAQYF.

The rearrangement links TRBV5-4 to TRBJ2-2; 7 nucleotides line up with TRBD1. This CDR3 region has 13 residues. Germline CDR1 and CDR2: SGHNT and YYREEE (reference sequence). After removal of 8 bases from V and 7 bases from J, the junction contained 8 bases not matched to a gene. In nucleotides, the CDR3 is TGTGCCAGTCAGACAGGGTATGGCGGGGAGCTGTTTTTT. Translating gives CASQTGYGGELFF.

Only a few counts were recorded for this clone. CDR3 coding DNA: TGTGCCAGCAGCGAACAATGGGGGACAGGGGACTATGGCTACACCTTC. It is translated as CASSEQWGTGDYGYTF. V is TRBV5-4 and J is TRBJ1-2; 10 bases line up with TRBD1. Germline lookup yields CDR1 SGHNT and CDR2 YYREEE (reference sequence). V gave up 4 bases and J gave up 3 bases; unmatched junction bases: 9. The CDR3 consists of 16 residues. Full variable domain (rest looked up from reference TRBV5-4 and TRBJ1-2): ETGVTQSPTHLIKTRGQQVTLRCSSQSGHNTVSWYQQALGQGPQFIFQYYREEENGRGNFPPRFSGLQFPNYSSELNVNALELDDSALYLCASSEQWGTGDYGYTFGSGTRLTVV.